This entry lists 27 T cell receptor beta chains sequenced from one sample in a study of regulatory T cells in long-lasting Graves disease. In building TCR beta libraries, iRepertoire HTBI primers were used together with Arm-PCR of CDR3 regions. TCRdb reprocessed the multiplex PCR reads via MiXCR and lists one record per CDR3 protein. The repertoire has roughly 440,000 distinct CDR3 sequences, around 15% of them found once; the top ten carry 23%. This sample's time point: newly diagnosed GD, antithyroid drugs for less than 3 months. The TCR library used RNA extracted from PBMCs. These data were likewise used in another study, on T cells in Graves' hyperthyroidism and ophthalmopathy.

The material was peripheral blood mononuclear cells (PBMCs), obtained at new diagnosis, from a patient treated with antithyroid drugs. Source of these receptors: a woman aged 18-30 years with Graves disease.

This clonotype was recorded many times. The CDR3 here is CASSLRDPSTDTQYF. DNA for the CDR3: TGTGCCAGCAGCCTTAGGGATCCTAGCACAGATACGCAGTATTTT. V is TRBV11-2 and J is TRBJ2-3; no definite D call. Trimming took 5 bases from V and 0 from J, leaving 12 bases between them. Germline V gene sequence: CDR1 SGHAT, CDR2 FQNNGV. This CDR3 is 15 amino acids long.

This clonotype was recorded many times. V usage is TRBV20-1 and J usage is TRBJ2-1, with TRBD2 identical over 10 bases. The CDR3 totals 14 residues. Germline CDR1 reads DFQATT; CDR2 reads SNEGSKA (reference sequence). V lost 2 bases, J lost 8 bases, and 6 bases stayed unmatched. CDR3 sequence reads: CSARTSGRVHEQFF. CDR3 sequence (DNA): TGCAGTGCTAGAACGAGCGGGAGGGTCCATGAGCAGTTCTTC.

In this sample, this clonotype turned up a few times. The V call is TRBV16, the J call TRBJ2-2, with a tentative D call TRBD2 (6 bases). Trimming left V 3 bases short and J 1 base short, with 9 bases between. Germline CDR1 and CDR2: KGHSY and FQNENV. The CDR3 has 15 amino acids. CDR3 bases: TGTGCCAGCAGCCAGAATAGCGGGAACACCGGGGAGCTGTTTTTT. It is translated as CASSQNSGNTGELFF.

At least ten counts were recorded for this clonotype. The chain is built from TRBV6-2 or TRBV6-3 and TRBJ2-1; the D gene is possibly TRBD2 (6 bases). This CDR3 region has 18 residues. CDR1 and CDR2 (germline): MNHEY, SVGEGT. Deletions cut 6 bases from V and 6 bases from J, with 27 bases between. The CDR3 coding sequence is TGTGCCAGCAGACGCGGACTAAGGGGCGCGCTCACCTTCAATGAGCAGTTCTTC. Translating it yields CASRRGLRGALTFNEQFF.

The CDR3 DNA sequence: TGTGCCAGCAGTTACTCCGGGGCTGACACCGGGGAGCTGTTTTTT. This encodes CASSYSGADTGELFF. The gene calls are TRBV6-5 and TRBJ2-2; D tentatively fits TRBD1 or TRBD2 (5 bases each). This CDR3 comprises 15 residues. CDR1 MNHEY and CDR2 SVGAGI come from the germline V gene. The germline V and J ends were trimmed by 0 bases and 3 bases, with 8 bases remaining between them.

Comments on this clonotype: One junction end disagrees with the germline gene, perhaps due to a read error. This chain links TRBV5-1 with TRBJ1-1, with TRBD1 identical over 12 bases. The germline V gene has CDR1 SGHRS and CDR2 YFSETQ. This CDR3 spans 17 amino acids. CDR3 sequence: CASSLGGTGGSNTEAFF. CDR3 nucleotide sequence: TGCGCCAGCAGTTTGGGGGGGACAGGGGGCTCGAACACTGAAGCTTTCTTT.

This clonotype has more than one count but fewer than ten. The junction departs from germline at one end; a sequencing error may be responsible. The chain joins TRBV18 to TRBJ2-1; D may be TRBD2 (6 bases). Per germline, CDR1 KGHSH and CDR2 LQKENI. This CDR3 comprises 14 residues. The CDR3 sequence: CANSPQLASDEQFF. The CDR3 region has the DNA TGTGCCAACTCACCACAACTAGCATCCGATGAGCAGTTCTTC.

The chain employs TRBV10-2 and TRBJ2-1; D unresolved. V lost 4 bases to trimming and J lost 10 bases, with 11 bases between them. Germline values: CDR1 WSHSY, CDR2 SAAADI. This CDR3 is built from 12 residues. CDR3 sequence (DNA): TGCGCCAGCAGTGGCGATCTTTGGGAGCAGTTCTTC. Translation gives CASSGDLWEQFF.

This clonotype was picked up many times. The V call is TRBV5-1, the J call TRBJ2-3; 10 bases are a match to TRBD2. Germline CDR1 reads SGHRS; CDR2 reads YFSETQ. With V trimmed by 1 base and J by 4 bases, 3 bases remained unmatched. This CDR3 region has 15 residues. CDR3 protein: CASSLTSGISDTQYF. The CDR3 DNA follows: TGCGCCAGCAGCTTGACTAGCGGGATCTCAGATACGCAGTATTTT. The complete variable domain, with remaining parts taken from reference TRBV5-1 and TRBJ2-3, reads KAGVTQTPRYLIKTRGQQVTLSCSPISGHRSVSWYQQTPGQGLQFLFEYFSETQRNKGNFPGRFSGRQFSNSRSEMNVSTLELGDSALYLCASSLTSGISDTQYFGPGTRLTVL.

As regards this clonotype: Only one base separates this from a far larger clonotype, so it likely reflects a read error. The chain is built from TRBV2 and TRBJ2-5; 10 nucleotides match TRBD2. CDR1 is SNHLY and CDR2 is FYNNEI in the germline V gene. V trimming: 5 bases; J trimming: 11 bases; junction bases outside the gene matches: 20. There are 17 residues in the CDR3. The CDR3 DNA reads TGTGCCAGCAGTTCAGATTACGGGACTAGCGAGACCGTCGGGCAGTACTTC. It is translated as CASSSDYGTSETVGQYF. Drawing the rest from reference TRBV2 and TRBJ2-5, the complete variable domain is EPEVTQTPSHQVTQMGQEVILRCVPISNHLYFYWYRQILGQKVEFLVSFYNNEISEKSEIFDDQFSVERPDGSNFTLKIRSTKLEDSAMYFCASSSDYGTSETVGQYFGPGTRLLVL.

This clonotype appeared many times. The chain is built from TRBV20-1 and TRBJ2-7, with TRBD2 as a possible D gene (6 bases). CDR1 and CDR2 (germline): DFQATT, SNEGSKA (reference sequence). The CDR3 is 15 residues long. V lost 2 bases to trimming and J lost 0 bases, with 14 bases between them. CDR3 in amino acids: CSARIRRGYSYEQYF. The CDR3 DNA sequence: TGCAGTGCTAGAATTCGGAGGGGATACTCCTACGAGCAGTACTTC.

This clonotype has just one count. A read error may be the cause here, since a much bigger clone is one base away. This CDR3 is CSAYGENSYNEQFF. Here the CDR3 DNA reads TGCAGTGCCTACGGGGAGAACTCCTACAATGAGCAGTTCTTC. The chain employs TRBV20-1 and TRBJ2-1; tentatively, D is TRBD2 (5 bases). This CDR3 spans 14 amino acids. The V end lost 6 bases, the J end lost 0 bases, and 12 bases lay between the germline ends. CDR1 and CDR2 from the germline V gene are DFQATT and SNEGSKA (reference sequence).

This clonotype was seen a handful of times. This sequence joins TRBV7-2 and TRBJ2-7; 12 bases line up with TRBD2. Germline-derived CDR1 and CDR2 are SGHTA and FQGNSA. The CDR3 contains 17 residues. J lost 5 bases, V lost 5 bases, and 13 bases had no gene match. CDR3 in amino acids: CASSLGLAGSLGNEQYF. The CDR3 DNA is TGTGCCAGCAGCCTAGGACTAGCGGGATCCCTCGGGAACGAGCAGTACTTC. The full variable domain, rest sourced from reference TRBV7-2 and TRBJ2-7, is GAGVSQSPSNKVTEKGKDVELRCDPISGHTALYWYRQSLGQGLEFLIYFQGNSAPDKSGLPSDRFSAERTGGSVSTLTIQRTQQEDSAVYLCASSLGLAGSLGNEQYFGPGTRLTVT.

In its sample, this clonotype was seen a few times. The V call is TRBV6-5, the J call TRBJ2-1, with 7 bases lining up with TRBD2. CDR1 is MNHEY and CDR2 is SVGAGI in the germline V gene. The CDR3 is made up of 15 amino acids. V trimming: 4 bases; J trimming: 7 bases; junction bases outside the gene matches: 10. The CDR3 DNA follows: TGTGCCAGCAGTTTCTGGCTAACGGGAGGAAATGAGCAGTTCTTC. It specifies CASSFWLTGGNEQFF.

This chain joins TRBV3-1 and TRBJ2-7; TRBD2 is a possible D gene (6 bases). The V gene lost 1 base and the J gene lost 7 bases, with 11 bases spanning the gap. In germline, CDR1 is LGHDT, CDR2 YNNKEL (reference sequence). The CDR3 extends over 13 amino acids. The CDR3 spells CASSQVGAGEQYF. CDR3 DNA: TGTGCCAGCAGCCAAGTCGGGGCGGGGGAGCAGTACTTC.

At least ten counts were recorded for this clonotype. V is TRBV6-5 and J is TRBJ2-2; D is perhaps TRBD2 (5 bases). The V and J ends lost 0 bases and 2 bases respectively, with 7 bases between them. The CDR3 covers 15 residues. Germline CDR1 is MNHEY and CDR2 is SVGAGI. This CDR3 is CASSYSRDNTGELFF. DNA for the CDR3: TGTGCCAGCAGTTACTCCCGGGATAACACCGGGGAGCTGTTTTTT.

This clonotype was seen only once. This chain uses TRBV19 with TRBJ2-6; 12 nucleotides line up with TRBD2. CDR3 length: 20 amino acids. Germline loops: CDR1 LNHDA, CDR2 SQIVND (reference sequence). V was pared by 0 bases and J by 4 bases, with 10 bases of the junction left unmatched. The CDR3 here is CASSIETILAGGSGANVLTF. CDR3 bases: TGTGCCAGTAGTATAGAAACCATCCTAGCGGGAGGGTCGGGGGCCAACGTCCTGACTTTC.

This clonotype was recorded many times. The chain combines TRBV20-1 with TRBJ2-7, with 7 bases that match TRBD2. V dropped 1 base and J dropped 0; count of bases not matched to a gene: 6. CDR1 and CDR2 from the germline V gene are DFQATT and SNEGSKA (reference sequence). The CDR3 has 15 amino acids. The CDR3 nucleotides read TGCAGTGCTAGAGCTAGCGGCTCAAGCTCCTACGAGCAGTACTTC. Its translation is CSARASGSSSYEQYF.

This chain connects TRBV3-2 to TRBJ1-5; the D segment call TRBD1 is taken from the table without a DNA check. TRBV3-2 is shown as a pseudogene. This CDR3 spans 16 amino acids. The CDR3 sequence is CASSQGQRDSNQPQHF. In DNA form, the CDR3 reads TGTGCCAGCAGCCAAGGACAGAGAGATAGCAATCAGCCCCAGCATTTT.

This clonotype has at least ten counts. The chain employs TRBV10-3 and TRBJ2-7; tentative D call: TRBD2 (5 bases). CDR1 is ENHRY and CDR2 is SYGVKD in the germline V gene. This CDR3 region has 13 residues. Trimming removed 7 bases from V and 0 bases from J, with 10 bases in between. The CDR3 DNA reads TGTGCCATCACCAACGGGGTCTCCTACGAGCAGTACTTC. It codes for CAITNGVSYEQYF.

In this sample, this clonotype turned up a few times. V usage is TRBV27 and J usage is TRBJ1-2; maybe TRBD1 (6 bases). The CDR3 is 13 residues long. The V gene lost 7 bases and the J gene lost 5 bases, with 14 bases spanning the gap. Germline-derived CDR1 and CDR2 are MNHEY and SMNVEV (reference sequence). CDR3: CASTPRGGYGYTF. CDR3 coding DNA: TGTGCCAGCACCCCCAGGGGTGGGTATGGCTACACCTTC.

This clonotype was detected many times. The CDR3 coding sequence is TGTGCCAGCAGCCCTCGACTAGCGGGAATCACCTACAATGAGCAGTTCTTC. This gives the protein CASSPRLAGITYNEQFF. This rearrangement joins TRBV28 to TRBJ2-1, with 11 bases matching TRBD2. CDR1 and CDR2 from the germline V gene are MDHEN and SYDVKM. The CDR3 is 17 residues long. V shed 6 bases, J shed 2 bases, and the junction held 9 bases outside the gene matches.

This clonotype has ten or more counts. The genes are TRBV28 and TRBJ1-6; 7 bases align to TRBD1. This CDR3 spans 15 amino acids. Trimming cost V 2 bases and J 9 bases; bases outside gene matches: 7. The V gene's germline CDR1 is MDHEN and CDR2 SYDVKM. This CDR3 is CASSLGDRVGSPLHF. CDR3 nucleotide sequence: TGTGCCAGCAGTTTAGGCGACAGGGTGGGTTCACCCCTCCACTTT. The entire variable domain, with the rest obtained from reference TRBV28 and TRBJ1-6, is as follows: DVKVTQSSRYLVKRTGEKVFLECVQDMDHENMFWYRQDPGLGLRLIYFSYDVKMKEKGDIPEGYSVSREKKERFSLILESASTNQTSMYLCASSLGDRVGSPLHFGNGTRLTVT.

This clonotype was found many times. This chain joins TRBV7-2 and TRBJ2-1; D tentatively reads TRBD1 or TRBD2 (5 bases each). The germline V gene encodes CDR1 SGHTA and CDR2 FQGNSA. This CDR3 contains 15 residues. V was shortened by 2 bases and J by 3 bases, with 11 bases between the two germline ends. The CDR3 sequence is CASSLSRGIYNEQFF. The CDR3 region has the DNA TGTGCCAGCAGCTTATCTCGGGGCATCTACAATGAGCAGTTCTTC. Filled out from reference TRBV7-2 and TRBJ2-1, the complete variable domain reads GAGVSQSPSNKVTEKGKDVELRCDPISGHTALYWYRQSLGQGLEFLIYFQGNSAPDKSGLPSDRFSAERTGGSVSTLTIQRTQQEDSAVYLCASSLSRGIYNEQFFGPGTRLTVL.

This clonotype has just a few counts. The rearrangement joins TRBV30 to TRBJ2-7; D not certain. Between the trimmed V and J ends, which lost 2 bases and 2 bases, there was a span of 22 bases. Germline CDR1 reads GTSNPN; CDR2 reads SVGIG (reference sequence). The CDR3 spans 17 residues. The chain's CDR3 is CAWSTIQGELKAYEQYF. The CDR3 nucleotides are TGTGCCTGGAGTACCATACAAGGAGAACTAAAAGCCTACGAGCAGTACTTC.

This clonotype was seen at least ten times. The chain has TRBV27 and TRBJ2-5; D is perhaps TRBD2 (6 bases). Germline V gene lookup returns CDR1 MNHEY and CDR2 SMNVEV (reference sequence). The CDR3 is 14 residues long. V lost 2 bases to trimming and J lost 5 bases, with 12 bases between them. CDR3 residues: CASSLGGWQETQYF. DNA of the CDR3: TGTGCCAGCAGTTTAGGGGGGTGGCAGGAGACCCAGTACTTC.

The chain carries TRBV3-1 and TRBJ1-1; 10 positions match TRBD1. The trim removed 4 bases at V and 5 bases at J, leaving 7 bases unmatched. From germline, CDR1 is LGHDT and CDR2 YNNKEL (reference sequence). The CDR3 runs 15 residues. CDR3 coding DNA: TGTGCCAGCAGCCGAAAAGGACAGGGGGGTACTGAAGCTTTCTTT. It specifies CASSRKGQGGTEAFF.